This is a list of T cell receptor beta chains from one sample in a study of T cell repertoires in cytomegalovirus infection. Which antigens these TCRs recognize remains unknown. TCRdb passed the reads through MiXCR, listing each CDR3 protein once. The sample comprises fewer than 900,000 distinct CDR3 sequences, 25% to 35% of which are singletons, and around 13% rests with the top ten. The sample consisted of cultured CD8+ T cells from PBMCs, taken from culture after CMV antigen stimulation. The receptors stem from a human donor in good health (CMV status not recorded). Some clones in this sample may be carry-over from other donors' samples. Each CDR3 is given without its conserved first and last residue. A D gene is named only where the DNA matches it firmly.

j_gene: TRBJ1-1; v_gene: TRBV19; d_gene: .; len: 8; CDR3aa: ASRGFEAF
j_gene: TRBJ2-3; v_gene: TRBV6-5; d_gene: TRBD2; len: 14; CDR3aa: ASRRGTSGRTDTQY
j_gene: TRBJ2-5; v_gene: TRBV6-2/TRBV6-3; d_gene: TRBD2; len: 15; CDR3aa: ASSYSTSGGNQETQY
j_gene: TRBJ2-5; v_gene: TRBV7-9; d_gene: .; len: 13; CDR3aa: ASSSLMDTEETQY
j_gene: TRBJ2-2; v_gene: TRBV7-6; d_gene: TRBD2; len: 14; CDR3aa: ASRLPGLVNTGELF
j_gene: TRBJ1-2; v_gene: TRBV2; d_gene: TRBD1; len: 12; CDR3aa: AGSTRTGRNGYT
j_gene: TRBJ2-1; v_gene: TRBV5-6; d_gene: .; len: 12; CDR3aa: ASSLFYSYNEQF
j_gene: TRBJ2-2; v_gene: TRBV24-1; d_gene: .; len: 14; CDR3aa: ATSHRGHGNPGELF
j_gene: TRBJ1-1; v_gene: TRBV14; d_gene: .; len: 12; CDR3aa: ASSPWATNTEAF
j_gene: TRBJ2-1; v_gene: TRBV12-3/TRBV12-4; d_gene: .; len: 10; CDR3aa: ASSTRSHEQF
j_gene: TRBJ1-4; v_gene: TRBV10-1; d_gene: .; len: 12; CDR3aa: ASSEGEEPEKLF
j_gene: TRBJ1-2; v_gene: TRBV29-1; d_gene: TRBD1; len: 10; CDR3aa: SVEQGRYGYT
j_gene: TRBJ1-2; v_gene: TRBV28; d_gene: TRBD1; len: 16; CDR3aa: ASSLDRTGGQGNYGYT
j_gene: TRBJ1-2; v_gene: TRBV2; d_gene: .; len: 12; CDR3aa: ASSELTSGYGYT
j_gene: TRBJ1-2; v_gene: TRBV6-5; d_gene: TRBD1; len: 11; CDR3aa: ASTGTGKGGYT
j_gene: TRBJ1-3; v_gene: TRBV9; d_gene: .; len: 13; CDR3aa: ASSPEVFSGNTIY
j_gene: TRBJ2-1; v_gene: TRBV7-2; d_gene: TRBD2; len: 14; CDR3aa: ASSYLAESSYNEQF
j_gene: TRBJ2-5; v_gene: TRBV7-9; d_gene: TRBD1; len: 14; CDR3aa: ASSFLRDRGQETQY
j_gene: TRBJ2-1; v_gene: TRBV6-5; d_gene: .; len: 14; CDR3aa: ASSYSGTSSYNEQF
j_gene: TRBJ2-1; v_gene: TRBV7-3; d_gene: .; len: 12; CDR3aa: ASSLGAAYNEQF
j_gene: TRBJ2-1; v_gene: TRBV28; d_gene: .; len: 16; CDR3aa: ASNWSGRPTDYGREQF
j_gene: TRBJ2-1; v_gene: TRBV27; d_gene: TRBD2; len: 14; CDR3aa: ASSSSIAGGPIEQF
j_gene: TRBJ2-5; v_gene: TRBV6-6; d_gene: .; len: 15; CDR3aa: ASSFRIDRQLKETQY
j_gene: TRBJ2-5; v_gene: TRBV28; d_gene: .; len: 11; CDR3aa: ASSFLEEETQY
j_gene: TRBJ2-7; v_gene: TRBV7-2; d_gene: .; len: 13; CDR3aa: ASSLDRGTTYEQY
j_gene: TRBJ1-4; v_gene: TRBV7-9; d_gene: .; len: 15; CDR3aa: ASSPAGWGRTNEKLF
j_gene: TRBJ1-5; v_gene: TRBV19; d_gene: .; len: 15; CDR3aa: ASSMIGYRISNQPQH
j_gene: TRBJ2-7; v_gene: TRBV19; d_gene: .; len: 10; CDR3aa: ASMTDSYEQY
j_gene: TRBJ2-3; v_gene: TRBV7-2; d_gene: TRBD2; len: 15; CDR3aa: ASSSSSLAGVTDTQY
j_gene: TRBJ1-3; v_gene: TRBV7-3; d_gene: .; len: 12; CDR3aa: ASTFSGTLNTIY
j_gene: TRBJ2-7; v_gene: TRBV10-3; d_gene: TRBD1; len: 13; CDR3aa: AISDKDRRAYEQY
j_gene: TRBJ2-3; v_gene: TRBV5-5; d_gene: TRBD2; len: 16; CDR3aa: ASSLAARAGGSTDTQY
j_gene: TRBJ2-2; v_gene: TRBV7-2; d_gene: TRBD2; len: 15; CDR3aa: ASSKGLAGGPVGELF
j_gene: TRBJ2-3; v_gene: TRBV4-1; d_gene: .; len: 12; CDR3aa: ASSQGLGTDTQY
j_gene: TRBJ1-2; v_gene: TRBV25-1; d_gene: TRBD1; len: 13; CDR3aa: ASTPGSGTGKGYT